Listed below are T cell receptor beta chains from one sample, sequenced in a study of blood T cell repertoires in COVID-19. Libraries were prepared by immunoSEQ multiplex PCR; TCRdb keeps only in-frame clonotypes and omits some of them. In the table there are some 250,000 clones, 70% to 85% of which are singletons. The sequenced sample was peripheral blood. The receptors here all came from a woman of 80 years or more with acute or convalescent COVID-19. CDR3s leave out the opening cysteine and the closing phenylalanine or tryptophan.

j_call v_call cdr3_aa
TRBJ1-1 TRBV19 ASSTPGQGTTEAF
TRBJ2-3 TRBV27 ASSLVGQGHPSTDTQY
TRBJ2-2 TRBV2 ASSLAGVNTGELF
TRBJ2-3 TRBV7-8 ASSLGVSAPDTQY
TRBJ1-4 TRBV9 ASSPQALSAEKLF
TRBJ2-1 TRBV24-1 ATSLSGGYYNEQF
TRBJ1-5 TRBV2 ASSEVGGRMTQPQH
TRBJ1-1 TRBV5-1 ASSLLRETEAF
TRBJ1-2 TRBV11-1 ASSPQGNYGYT
TRBJ2-5 TRBV3-1/TRBV3-2 ASRRGLAGKETQY
TRBJ1-6 TRBV28 ASSSPGASSYNSPLH
TRBJ1-1 TRBV6-2/TRBV6-3 ASSYSREGGNTEAF
TRBJ1-2 TRBV7-9 ASSLGQSPGGYT
TRBJ1-4 TRBV28 ASSLRVLQGAREKLF
TRBJ1-5 TRBV27 ASSRTGDNQPQH
TRBJ2-1 TRBV6-5 ASSTLTSFEQF
TRBJ1-1 TRBV11-1 ASSQTGGANTEAF
TRBJ2-1 TRBV9 ASSVGDRGNEQF
TRBJ2-5 TRBV5-1 ASSLWTGNTQY
TRBJ1-1 TRBV5-6 ASSFRTGQGLMNTEAF
TRBJ2-5 TRBV4-1 ASSRVSSGTSGGKYQETQY
TRBJ2-6 TRBV10-3 AISGGEGGPSGANVLT
TRBJ2-2 TRBV5-6 ASSLNPVNTGELF
TRBJ1-4 TRBV5-4 ASSSGTGVEKLF
TRBJ2-7 TRBV4-1 ASSQVRGREQY
TRBJ1-5 TRBV30 AWSARGNLFQPQH
TRBJ1-6 TRBV28 ASRGQLGGALH
TRBJ1-2 TRBV5-4 ASSPDSLRYGYT
TRBJ2-2 TRBV9 ASSLQGGGELF
TRBJ1-3 TRBV5-4 ASSSPSGTIY
TRBJ2-7 TRBV9 ASSFAGTGALRAEQY
TRBJ1-6 TRBV27 ASSSLGTGRSYNSPLH